What follows are 3 T cell receptor beta chains derived from one specimen sequenced in a study of blood T cells in healthy people across ages. Alongside a J-beta primer mix, a sample-barcoded 5' primer served in a second PCR lasting about 7 to 11 cycles. TCRdb used MiXCR to reprocess the 5' RACE reads, holding one entry per CDR3 protein. The data hold 780,000 or so distinct CDR3 sequences, with around half observed a single time. Sequenced: blood. The receptors originated from a man of 80 years or more in good health.

V gene TRBV5-1 combines with J gene TRBJ1-2, with D maybe TRBD1 (5 bases). Germline CDR1 is SGHRS and CDR2 is YFSETQ. V lost 1 base to trimming and J lost 5 bases, with 18 bases between them. The length of the CDR3 is 16 residues. CDR3 amino acids: CASSLKYRDASYGYTF. As DNA, the CDR3 is TGCGCCAGCAGCTTGAAATATCGGGACGCCTCTTATGGCTACACCTTC.

This clonotype was picked up a small number of times. The rearrangement links TRBV10-3 to TRBJ2-4; 9 nucleotides match TRBD2. Matching the DNA end better, TRBJ2-7 makes the J call doubtful. Germline V lookup: CDR1 ENHRY, CDR2 SYGVKD. CDR3 length equals 14 residues. This CDR3 reads CAISWSGRSHEQYF. CDR3 bases: TGTGCCATCAGCTGGAGCGGGAGGTCCCACGAGCAGTACTTC.

This clonotype was observed a handful of times. The CDR3 DNA follows: TGTGCCAGCAGTCCACTGCGGACGAGGCAAGAGACCCAGTACTTC. Translating it yields CASSPLRTRQETQYF. The rearrangement uses TRBV27 and TRBJ2-5; D unresolved. CDR1 and CDR2 from the germline V gene are MNHEY and SMNVEV (reference sequence). This CDR3 is 15 amino acids long. V was cut by 5 bases and J by 2 bases, with 15 bases left in between.